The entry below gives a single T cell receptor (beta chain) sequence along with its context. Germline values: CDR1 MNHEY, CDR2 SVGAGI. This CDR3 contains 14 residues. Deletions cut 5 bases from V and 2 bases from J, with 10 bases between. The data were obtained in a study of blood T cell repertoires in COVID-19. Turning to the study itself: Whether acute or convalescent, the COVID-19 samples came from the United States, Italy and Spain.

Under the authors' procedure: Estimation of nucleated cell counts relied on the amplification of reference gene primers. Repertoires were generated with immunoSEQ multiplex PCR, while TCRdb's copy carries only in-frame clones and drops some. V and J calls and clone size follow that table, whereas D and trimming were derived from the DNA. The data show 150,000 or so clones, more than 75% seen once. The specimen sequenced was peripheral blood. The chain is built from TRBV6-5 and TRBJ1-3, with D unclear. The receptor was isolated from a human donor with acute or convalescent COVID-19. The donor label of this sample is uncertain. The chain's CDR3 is CASSPFRAGNTIYF. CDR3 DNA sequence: TGTGCCAGCAGTCCTTTTCGAGCTGGAAACACCATATATTTT.